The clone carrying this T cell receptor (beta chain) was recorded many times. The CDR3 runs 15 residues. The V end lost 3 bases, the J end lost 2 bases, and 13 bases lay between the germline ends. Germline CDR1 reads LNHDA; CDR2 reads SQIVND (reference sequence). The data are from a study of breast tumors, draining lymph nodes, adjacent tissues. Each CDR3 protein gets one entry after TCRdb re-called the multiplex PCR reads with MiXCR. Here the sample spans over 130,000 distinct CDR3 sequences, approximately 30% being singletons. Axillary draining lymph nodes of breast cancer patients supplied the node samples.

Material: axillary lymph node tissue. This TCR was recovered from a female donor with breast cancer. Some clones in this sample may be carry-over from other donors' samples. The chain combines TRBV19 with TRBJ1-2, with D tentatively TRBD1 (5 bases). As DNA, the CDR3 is TGTGCCAGTAGTATGTGGGGGGGGACCAACTATGGCTACACCTTC. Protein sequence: CASSMWGGTNYGYTF.